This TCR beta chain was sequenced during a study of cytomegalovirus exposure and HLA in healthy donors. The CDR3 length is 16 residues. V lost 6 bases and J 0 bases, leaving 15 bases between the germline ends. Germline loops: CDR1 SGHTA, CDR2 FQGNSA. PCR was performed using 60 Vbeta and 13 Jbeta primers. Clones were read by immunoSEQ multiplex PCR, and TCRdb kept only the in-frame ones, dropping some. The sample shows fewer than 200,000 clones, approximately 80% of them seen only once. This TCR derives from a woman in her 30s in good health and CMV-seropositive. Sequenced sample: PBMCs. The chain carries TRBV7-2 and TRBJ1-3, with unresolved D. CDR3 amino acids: CASRRGTGDSGNTIYF. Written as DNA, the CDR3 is TGTGCCAGCAGGCGAGGTACGGGAGACTCTGGAAACACCATATATTTT.